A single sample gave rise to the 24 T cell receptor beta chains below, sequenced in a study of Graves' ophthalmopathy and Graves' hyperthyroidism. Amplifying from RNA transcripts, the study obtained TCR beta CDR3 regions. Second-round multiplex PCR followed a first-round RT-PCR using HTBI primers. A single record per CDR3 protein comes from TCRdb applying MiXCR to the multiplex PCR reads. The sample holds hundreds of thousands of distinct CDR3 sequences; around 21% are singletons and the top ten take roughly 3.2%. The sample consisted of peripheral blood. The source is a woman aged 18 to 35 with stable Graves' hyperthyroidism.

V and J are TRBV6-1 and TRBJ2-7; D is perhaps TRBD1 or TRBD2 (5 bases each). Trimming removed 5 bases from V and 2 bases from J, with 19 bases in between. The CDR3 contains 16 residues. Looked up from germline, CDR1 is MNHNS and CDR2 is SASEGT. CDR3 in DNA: TGTGCCAGCAGTCAAGGTCTCCGGGACGGCCCCTACGAGCAGTACTTC. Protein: CASSQGLRDGPYEQYF.

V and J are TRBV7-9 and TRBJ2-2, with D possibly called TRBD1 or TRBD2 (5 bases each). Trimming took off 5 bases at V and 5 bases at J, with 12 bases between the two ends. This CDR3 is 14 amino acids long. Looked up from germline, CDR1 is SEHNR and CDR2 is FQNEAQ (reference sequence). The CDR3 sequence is CASSEGPKTGELFF. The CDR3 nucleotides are TGTGCCAGCAGCGAGGGACCAAAAACCGGGGAGCTGTTTTTT.

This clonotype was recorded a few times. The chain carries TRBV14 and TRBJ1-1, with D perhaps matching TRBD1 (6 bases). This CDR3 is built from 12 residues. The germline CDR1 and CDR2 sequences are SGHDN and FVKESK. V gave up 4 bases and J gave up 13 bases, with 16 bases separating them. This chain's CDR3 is CASSPGGPTNFF. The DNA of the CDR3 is TGTGCCAGCAGCCCCGGGGGCCCGACGAATTTCTTT.

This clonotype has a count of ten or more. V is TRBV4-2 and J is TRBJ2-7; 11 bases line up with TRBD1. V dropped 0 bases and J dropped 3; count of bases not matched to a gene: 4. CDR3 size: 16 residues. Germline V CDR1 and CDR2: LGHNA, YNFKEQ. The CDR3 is CASSQETGTGGYEQYF. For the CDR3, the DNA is TGTGCCAGCAGCCAAGAGACCGGGACAGGGGGCTACGAGCAGTACTTC.

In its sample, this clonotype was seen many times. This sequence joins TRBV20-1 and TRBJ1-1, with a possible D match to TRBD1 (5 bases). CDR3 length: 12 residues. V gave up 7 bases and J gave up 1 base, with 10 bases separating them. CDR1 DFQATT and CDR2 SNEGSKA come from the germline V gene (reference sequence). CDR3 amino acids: CSVQTANTEAFF. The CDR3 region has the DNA TGCAGTGTGCAGACAGCGAACACTGAAGCTTTCTTT.

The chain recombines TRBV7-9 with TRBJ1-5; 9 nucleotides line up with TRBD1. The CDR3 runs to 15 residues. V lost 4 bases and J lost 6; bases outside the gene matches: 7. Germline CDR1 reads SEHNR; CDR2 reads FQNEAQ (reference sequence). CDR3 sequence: CASSWGGTGTQPQHF. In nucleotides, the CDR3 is TGTGCCAGCAGCTGGGGGGGGACAGGGACTCAGCCCCAGCATTTT.

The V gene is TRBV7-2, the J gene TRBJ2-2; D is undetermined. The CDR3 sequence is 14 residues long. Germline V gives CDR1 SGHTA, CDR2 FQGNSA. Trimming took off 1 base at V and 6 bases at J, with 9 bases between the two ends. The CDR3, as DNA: TGTGCCAGCAGCTTAGAAGTTGGGGCCGGGGAGCTGTTTTTT. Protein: CASSLEVGAGELFF. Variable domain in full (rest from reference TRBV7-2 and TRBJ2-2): GAGVSQSPSNKVTEKGKDVELRCDPISGHTALYWYRQSLGQGLEFLIYFQGNSAPDKSGLPSDRFSAERTGGSVSTLTIQRTQQEDSAVYLCASSLEVGAGELFFGEGSRLTVL.

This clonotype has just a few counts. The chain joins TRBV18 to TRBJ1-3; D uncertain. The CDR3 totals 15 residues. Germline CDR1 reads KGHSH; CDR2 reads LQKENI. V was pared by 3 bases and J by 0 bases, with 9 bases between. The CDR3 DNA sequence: TGTGCCAGCTCACCTTCGGCAGCCTCTGGAAACACCATATATTTT. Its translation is CASSPSAASGNTIYF.

This CDR3 reads CASRRSRQGAWDGYTF. The CDR3 DNA sequence: TGTGCCAGCAGGCGCTCAAGACAGGGGGCGTGGGATGGCTACACCTTC. The chain joins TRBV27 to TRBJ1-2, with 10 bases that match TRBD1. CDR1 is MNHEY and CDR2 is SMNVEV in the germline V gene (reference sequence). The ends lost 6 bases at V and 6 bases at J; junction bases unmatched: 13. CDR3 size: 16 residues.

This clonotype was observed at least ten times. The DNA of the CDR3 is TGCAGTGCTAGAGATAACCGACGATCCTACGAGCAGTACTTC. Translated, it gives CSARDNRRSYEQYF. The gene calls are TRBV20-1 and TRBJ2-7; D unclear. Trimming took off 0 bases at V and 1 base at J, with 10 bases between the two ends. The germline gives CDR1 DFQATT, CDR2 SNEGSKA (reference sequence). This CDR3 is 14 amino acids long.

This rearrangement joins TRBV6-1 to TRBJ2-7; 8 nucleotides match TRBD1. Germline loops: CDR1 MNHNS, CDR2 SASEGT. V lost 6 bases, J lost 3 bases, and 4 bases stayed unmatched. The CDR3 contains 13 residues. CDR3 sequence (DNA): TGTGCCAGCAGGGCGGGGACAGGCTACGAGCAGTACTTC. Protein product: CASRAGTGYEQYF.

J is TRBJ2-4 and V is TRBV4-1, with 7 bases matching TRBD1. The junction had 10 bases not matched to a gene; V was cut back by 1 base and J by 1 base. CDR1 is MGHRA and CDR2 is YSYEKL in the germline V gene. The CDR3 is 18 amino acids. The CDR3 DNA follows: TGCGCCAGCAGCCAAGGAGCCCAGGGGGTAATGGCCAAAAACATTCAGTACTTC. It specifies CASSQGAQGVMAKNIQYF.

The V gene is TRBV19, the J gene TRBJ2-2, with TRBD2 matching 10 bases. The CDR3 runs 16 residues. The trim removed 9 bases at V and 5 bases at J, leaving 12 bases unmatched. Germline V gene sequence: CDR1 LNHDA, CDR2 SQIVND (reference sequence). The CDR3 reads CASLFSGRAGTGELFF. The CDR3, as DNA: TGTGCCAGCCTATTCAGCGGGAGGGCCGGAACCGGGGAGCTGTTTTTT.

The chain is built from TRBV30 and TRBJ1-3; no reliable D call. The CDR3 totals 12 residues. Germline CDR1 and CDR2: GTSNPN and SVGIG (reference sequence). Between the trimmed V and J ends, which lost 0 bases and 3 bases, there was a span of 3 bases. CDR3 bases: TGTGCCTGGAGTGTAGATGGAAACACCATATATTTT. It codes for CAWSVDGNTIYF.

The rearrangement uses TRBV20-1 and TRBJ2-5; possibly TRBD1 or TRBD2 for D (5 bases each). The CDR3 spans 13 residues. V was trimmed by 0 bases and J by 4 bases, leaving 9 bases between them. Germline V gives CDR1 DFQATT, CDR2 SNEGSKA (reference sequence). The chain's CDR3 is CSARDEGPETQYF. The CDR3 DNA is TGCAGTGCTAGAGATGAGGGGCCAGAGACCCAGTACTTC.

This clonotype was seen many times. The CDR3 DNA reads as TGTGCCATCAGTGAGCGAGGGACTTCCTACGAGCAGTACTTC. Amino acids: CAISERGTSYEQYF. J is TRBJ2-7 and V is TRBV10-3; D might be TRBD2 (6 bases). Trimming left V 2 bases short and J 1 base short, with 9 bases between. The germline gives CDR1 ENHRY, CDR2 SYGVKD. The CDR3 spans 14 residues.

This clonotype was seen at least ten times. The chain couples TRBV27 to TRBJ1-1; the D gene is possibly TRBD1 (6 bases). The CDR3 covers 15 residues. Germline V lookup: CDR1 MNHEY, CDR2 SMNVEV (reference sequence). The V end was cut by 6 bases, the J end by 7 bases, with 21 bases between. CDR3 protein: CASRRGSRSPSEAFF. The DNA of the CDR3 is TGTGCCAGCAGGAGGGGGTCGAGGAGCCCCAGTGAAGCTTTCTTT.

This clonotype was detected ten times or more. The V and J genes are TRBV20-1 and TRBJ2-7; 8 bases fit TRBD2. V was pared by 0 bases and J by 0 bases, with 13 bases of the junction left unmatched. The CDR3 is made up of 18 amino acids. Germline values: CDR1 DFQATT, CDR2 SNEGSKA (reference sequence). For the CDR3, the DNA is TGCAGTGCTAGAGATCTCTGGGTGGCGGGAGGAAGCTCCTACGAGCAGTACTTC. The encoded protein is CSARDLWVAGGSSYEQYF.

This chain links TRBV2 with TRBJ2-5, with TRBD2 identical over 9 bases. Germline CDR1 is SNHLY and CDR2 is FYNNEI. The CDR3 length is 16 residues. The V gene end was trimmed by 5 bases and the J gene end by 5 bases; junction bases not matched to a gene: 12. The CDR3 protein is CASSRLPGLASETQYF. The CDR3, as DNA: TGTGCCAGCAGTCGATTACCGGGACTAGCATCCGAGACCCAGTACTTC.

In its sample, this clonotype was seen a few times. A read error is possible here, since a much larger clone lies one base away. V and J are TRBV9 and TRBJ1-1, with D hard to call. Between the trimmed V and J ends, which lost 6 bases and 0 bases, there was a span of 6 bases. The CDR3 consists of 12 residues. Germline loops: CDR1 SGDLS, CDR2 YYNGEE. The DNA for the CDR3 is TGTGCCAGCACCCACATGAACACTGAAGCTTTCTTT. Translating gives CASTHMNTEAFF. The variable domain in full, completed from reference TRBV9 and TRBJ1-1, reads DSGVTQTPKHLITATGQRVTLRCSPRSGDLSVYWYQQSLDQGLQFLIQYYNGEERAKGNILERFSAQQFPDLHSELNLSSLELGDSALYFCASTHMNTEAFFGQGTRLTVV.

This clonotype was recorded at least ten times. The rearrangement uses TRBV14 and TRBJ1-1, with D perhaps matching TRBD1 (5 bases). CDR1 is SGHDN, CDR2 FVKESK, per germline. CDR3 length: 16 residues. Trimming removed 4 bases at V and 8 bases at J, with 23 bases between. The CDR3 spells CASSPYGGGSAGEAFF. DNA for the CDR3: TGTGCCAGCAGCCCCTACGGGGGGGGGTCAGCGGGGGAAGCTTTCTTT.

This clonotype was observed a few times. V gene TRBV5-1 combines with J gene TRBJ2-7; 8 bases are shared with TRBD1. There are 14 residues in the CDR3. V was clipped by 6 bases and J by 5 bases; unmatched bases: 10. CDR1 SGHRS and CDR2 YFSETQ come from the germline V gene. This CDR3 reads CASTGGEFLHEQYF. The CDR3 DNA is TGCGCCAGCACAGGGGGCGAGTTCCTCCACGAGCAGTACTTC.

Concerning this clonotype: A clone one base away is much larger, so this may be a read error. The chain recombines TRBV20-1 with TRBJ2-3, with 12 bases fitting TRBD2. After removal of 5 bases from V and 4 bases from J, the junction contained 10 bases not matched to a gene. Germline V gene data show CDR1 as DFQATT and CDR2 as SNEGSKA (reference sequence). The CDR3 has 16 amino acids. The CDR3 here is CSAGGSSGRGADTQYF. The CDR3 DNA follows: TGCAGTGCTGGGGGGTCTAGCGGGAGGGGGGCAGATACGCAGTATTTT.

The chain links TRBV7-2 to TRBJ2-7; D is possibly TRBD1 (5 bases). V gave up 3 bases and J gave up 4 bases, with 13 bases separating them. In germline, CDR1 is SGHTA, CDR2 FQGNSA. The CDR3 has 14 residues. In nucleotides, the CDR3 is TGTGCCAGCAGCTTTCCGGCAGGGCGTTACGAGCAGTACTTC. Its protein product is CASSFPAGRYEQYF.